This TCR beta chain was documented in a study of cytomegalovirus exposure and HLA in healthy donors. Assay used: immunoSEQ multiplex PCR; TCRdb lists only in-frame clones, some missing. The sample lists 150,000 to 200,000 clones; 96% were seen once. The ends lost 1 base at V and 3 bases at J; junction bases unmatched: 6. The CDR3 has 16 amino acids. CDR1 SEHNR and CDR2 FQNEAQ come from the germline V gene (reference sequence). The rearrangement links TRBV7-9 to TRBJ2-3; 8 bases agree with TRBD1. This receptor was obtained from a young woman in good health and CMV-seronegative. What was sequenced was PBMCs. CDR3 region: CASSLGSGGGTDTQYF. The CDR3 region has the DNA TGTGCCAGCAGCTTAGGGTCAGGGGGCGGGACAGATACGCAGTATTTT.